This TCR beta chain is from a study of blood T cells in healthy people across ages. Whole-study findings and limits: Percentage of naive T cells showed a strong correlation with TCR beta diversity.

Points on this clonotype: As yet, its antigen is unknown. The junction differs from germline at one of its ends, possibly a read error.

Donor samples were obtained from healthy Caucasian individuals from Russia, aged 6 to 90. This CDR3 has 13 residues. Per the germline V gene, CDR1 is DFQATT and CDR2 is SNEGSKA (reference sequence). Combining a sample-barcoded 5' primer with a J-beta primer mix, a second PCR ran for about 6 to 11 cycles. TCRdb used MiXCR to reprocess the 5' RACE reads, holding one entry per CDR3 protein. The sample yields hundreds of thousands of distinct CDR3 sequences, under 30% seen once. The chain carries TRBV20-1 and TRBJ1-6, with no clear D. Specimen: blood. The sequence came from a woman of 80 years or more in good health. CDR3 protein: CSASNVNNSPRHF. CDR3 nucleotides: TGCAGTGCTAGTAACGTAAATAATTCACCCCGCCACTTT.